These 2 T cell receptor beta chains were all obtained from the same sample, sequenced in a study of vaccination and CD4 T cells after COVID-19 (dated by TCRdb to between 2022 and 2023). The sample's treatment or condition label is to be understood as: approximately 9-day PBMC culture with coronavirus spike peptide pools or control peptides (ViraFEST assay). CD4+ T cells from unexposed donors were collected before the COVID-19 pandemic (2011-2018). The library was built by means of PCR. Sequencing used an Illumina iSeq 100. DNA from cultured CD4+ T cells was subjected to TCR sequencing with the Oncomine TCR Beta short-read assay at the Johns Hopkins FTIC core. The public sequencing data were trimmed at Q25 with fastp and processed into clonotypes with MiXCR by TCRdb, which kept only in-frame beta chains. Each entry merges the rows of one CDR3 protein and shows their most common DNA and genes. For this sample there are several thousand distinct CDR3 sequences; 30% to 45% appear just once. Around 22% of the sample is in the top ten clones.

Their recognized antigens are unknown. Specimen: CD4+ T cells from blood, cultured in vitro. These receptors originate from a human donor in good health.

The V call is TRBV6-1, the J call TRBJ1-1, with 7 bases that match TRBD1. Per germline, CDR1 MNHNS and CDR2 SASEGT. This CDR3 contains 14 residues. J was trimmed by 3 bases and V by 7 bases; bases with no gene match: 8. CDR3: CASTQGGRDTEAFF. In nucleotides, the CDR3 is TGTGCCAGCACTCAGGGGGGCAGAGACACTGAAGCTTTCTTT.

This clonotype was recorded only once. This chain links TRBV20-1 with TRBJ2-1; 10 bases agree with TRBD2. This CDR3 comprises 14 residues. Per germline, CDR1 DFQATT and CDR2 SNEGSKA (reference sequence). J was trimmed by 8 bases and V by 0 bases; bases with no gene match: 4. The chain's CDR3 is CSARDLAGVDEQFF. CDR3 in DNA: TGCAGTGCTAGAGATCTAGCGGGGGTAGATGAGCAGTTCTTC.